Shown below are 20 T cell receptor beta chains from a single sample sequenced in a study of graft-versus-host responses after intestinal transplantation. No antigen is known for these receptors. Sequencing was performed with immunoSEQ multiplex PCR; in TCRdb, only in-frame clones are kept and a portion is missing. The sample consists of tens of thousands of clones, 85% to 95% of them appearing once. The input for sequencing was unstimulated CD4+ T cells sorted from spleen or lymph node cells, taken before transplant. These receptor sequences come from a human donor who was the organ donor for an intestinal transplant.

The chain employs TRBV25-1 and TRBJ2-2; 11 bases match TRBD2. CDR1 MGHDK and CDR2 SYGVNS come from the germline V gene. V gave up 4 bases and J gave up 3 bases; unmatched junction bases: 7. The CDR3 runs to 17 residues. CDR3 loop: CASSGGVLAGDTGELFF. The CDR3 region has the DNA TGTGCCAGCAGTGGGGGGGTACTAGCGGGAGACACCGGGGAGCTGTTTTTT.

V is TRBV23-1 and J is TRBJ1-2; 10 positions match TRBD1. TRBV23-1 is recorded as an ORF, its role being uncertain. V lost 7 bases, J lost 1 base, and 3 bases stayed unmatched. The CDR3 has 14 amino acids. The DNA of the CDR3 is TGCGCCAGCACCAGGACAGGGGGTAACTATGGCTACACCTTC. This sequence encodes CASTRTGGNYGYTF.

V and J are TRBV7-9 and TRBJ2-1; 7 nucleotides agree with TRBD1. Trimming cost V 5 bases and J 2 bases; bases outside gene matches: 9. CDR1 is SEHNR, CDR2 FQNEAQ, per germline (reference sequence). CDR3 length: 16 amino acids. CDR3 coding DNA: TGTGCCAGCAGCCCACCCGGACAGGTCACCTACAATGAGCAGTTCTTC. Translated: CASSPPGQVTYNEQFF. The full variable domain, in which reference TRBV7-9 and TRBJ2-1 provide the parts outside the CDR3, is DTGVSQNPRHKITKRGQNVTFRCDPISEHNRLYWYRQTLGQGPEFLTYFQNEAQLEKSRLLSDRFSAERPKGSFSTLEIQRTEQGDSAMYLCASSPPGQVTYNEQFFGPGTRLTVL.

This clone was detected only a few times. The V gene is TRBV19, the J gene TRBJ2-3, with 9 bases matching TRBD1. CDR1 is LNHDA, CDR2 SQIVND, per germline (reference sequence). J was trimmed by 5 bases and V by 9 bases; bases with no gene match: 6. This CDR3 region has 13 residues. CDR3 protein: CASRGQGRDTQYF. CDR3 coding DNA: TGTGCCAGCCGGGGACAGGGCCGAGATACGCAGTATTTT.

The chain is built from TRBV7-2 and TRBJ2-5; unclear D gene. The germline V gene has CDR1 SGHTA and CDR2 FQGNSA. The CDR3 extends over 13 amino acids. The ends were cut back, 2 bases at V and 4 bases at J, with 8 bases in the middle. The CDR3 loop reads CASSLFGGETQYF. The CDR3 DNA reads as TGTGCCAGCAGCTTATTCGGTGGAGAGACCCAGTACTTC.

V is TRBV7-9 and J is TRBJ2-1; possibly TRBD2 for D (5 bases). V was pared by 3 bases and J by 5 bases, with 11 bases between. The CDR3 runs 14 residues. CDR1 SEHNR and CDR2 FQNEAQ come from the germline V gene (reference sequence). The CDR3 reads CASSFLSGNNEQFF. The CDR3 coding sequence is TGTGCCAGCAGCTTCTTAAGCGGCAACAATGAGCAGTTCTTC. Variable domain in full (rest from reference TRBV7-9 and TRBJ2-1): DTGVSQNPRHKITKRGQNVTFRCDPISEHNRLYWYRQTLGQGPEFLTYFQNEAQLEKSRLLSDRFSAERPKGSFSTLEIQRTEQGDSAMYLCASSFLSGNNEQFFGPGTRLTVL.

Note on this clone: Other DNA sequences in this specimen translate into the identical CDR3. The chain has TRBV7-2 and TRBJ2-7; possibly TRBD2 for D (6 bases). The CDR3 loop spans 14 amino acids. Germline V gene lookup returns CDR1 SGHTA and CDR2 FQGNSA. V shed 1 base and J shed 0 bases, with 7 bases lying between them. The CDR3 loop reads CASSLGRGSYEQYF. The CDR3 nucleotides read TGTGCCAGCAGCTTAGGGAGGGGCTCCTACGAGCAGTACTTC. The entire variable domain, with the rest obtained from reference TRBV7-2 and TRBJ2-7, is as follows: GAGVSQSPSNKVTEKGKDVELRCDPISGHTALYWYRQSLGQGLEFLIYFQGNSAPDKSGLPSDRFSAERTGGSVSTLTIQRTQQEDSAVYLCASSLGRGSYEQYFGPGTRLTVT.

The chain joins TRBV7-7 to TRBJ2-3; tentatively, D is TRBD1 (6 bases). V was pared by 5 bases and J by 0 bases, with 12 bases between. The CDR3 loop spans 15 amino acids. Per germline, CDR1 SSHAT and CDR2 FNYEAQ (reference sequence). The CDR3 DNA sequence: TGTGCCAGCAGCCCTGACAGGTGGAGCACAGATACGCAGTATTTT. Its translation is CASSPDRWSTDTQYF.

J is TRBJ2-2 and V is TRBV14; 15 bases are a match to TRBD2. V trimming: 4 bases; J trimming: 4 bases; junction bases outside the gene matches: 13. Germline V gene data show CDR1 as SGHDN and CDR2 as FVKESK. There are 20 residues in the CDR3. CDR3 region: CASSPKGLAGGGSSTGELFF. In DNA, the CDR3 is TGTGCCAGCAGCCCTAAGGGACTAGCGGGAGGAGGATCTAGCACCGGGGAGCTGTTTTTT. The full variable domain, rest sourced from reference TRBV14 and TRBJ2-2, is EAGVTQFPSHSVIEKGQTVTLRCDPISGHDNLYWYRRVMGKEIKFLLHFVKESKQDESGMPNNRFLAERTGGTYSTLKVQPAELEDSGVYFCASSPKGLAGGGSSTGELFFGEGSRLTVL.

The CDR3 DNA reads as TGTGCCAGCAGTTTAATCAGTCGCGAAAAACTGTTTTTT. Amino acids: CASSLISREKLFF. The chain combines TRBV28 with TRBJ1-4; D is unclear. The V gene lost 2 bases and the J gene lost 8 bases, with 9 bases spanning the gap. This CDR3 contains 13 residues. Germline V gene lookup returns CDR1 MDHEN and CDR2 SYDVKM.

This clone came up once. The DNA of the CDR3 is TGTGCCAGCACCAGGACAGGGGGAAACTATGGCTACACCTTC. It translates to CASTRTGGNYGYTF. V is TRBV6-6 and J is TRBJ1-2, with 10 nucleotides matching TRBD1. The CDR3 is 14 residues long. Germline CDR1 MNHNY, CDR2 SVGAGI (reference sequence). Trimming at V came to 7 bases and at J to 2 bases, leaving 4 bases not matched to a gene.

The chain joins TRBV7-9 to TRBJ2-3; TRBD2 aligns across 9 bases. The CDR3 is made up of 15 amino acids. Germline V lookup: CDR1 SEHNR, CDR2 FQNEAQ (reference sequence). V shed 8 bases, J shed 2 bases, and the junction held 8 bases outside the gene matches. CDR3: CASPGAGGPTDTQYF. The CDR3, as DNA: TGTGCCAGCCCAGGGGCGGGAGGGCCCACAGATACGCAGTATTTT.

This clone was observed a few times. This chain joins TRBV7-9 and TRBJ2-7; 14 bases map to TRBD2. The CDR3 totals 17 residues. V dropped 1 base and J dropped 4; count of bases not matched to a gene: 6. The germline V gene has CDR1 SEHNR and CDR2 FQNEAQ (reference sequence). CDR3: CASSLGQGLAGVYEQYF. The CDR3 region has the DNA TGTGCCAGCAGCTTAGGACAGGGACTAGCGGGAGTATACGAGCAGTACTTC.

The chain uses TRBV6-1 and TRBJ2-3; D is uncertain. The CDR3 runs 14 residues. With 3 bases removed from V and 3 bases from J, the gap between germline ends came to 10 bases. CDR1 and CDR2 (germline): MNHNS, SASEGT. In nucleotides, the CDR3 is TGTGCCAGCAGTGAGTTTAGTACGACAGATACGCAGTATTTT. Its translation is CASSEFSTTDTQYF.

This chain uses TRBV10-3 with TRBJ2-5; 12 bases are a match to TRBD2. Gene TRBJ2-7 matches the end of the DNA better, so the J call may be wrong. The CDR3 is 16 amino acids. Germline V CDR1 and CDR2: ENHRY, SYGVKD. CDR3 sequence reads: CAISGGTSGLSYEQYF. DNA for the CDR3: TGTGCCATCAGTGGGGGGACTAGCGGGCTTTCCTACGAGCAGTACTTC.

V usage is TRBV4-3 and J usage is TRBJ2-7; 7 positions agree with TRBD1. CDR1 and CDR2 (germline): LGHNA, YSLEER. Germline trimming cut 4 bases from V and 1 base from J; bases unmatched to any gene: 7. The CDR3 runs to 15 residues. CDR3 sequence (DNA): TGCGCCAGCAGCCTCGGGACAGATATTTCCTACGAGCAGTACTTC. Protein: CASSLGTDISYEQYF.

For this clone: Its ends do not fully match the called genes, so a read error is possible. This rearrangement joins TRBV4-2 to TRBJ2-3; unclear D gene. Germline assignment: CDR1 LGHNA and CDR2 YNFKEQ. The CDR3 has 15 amino acids. CDR3 in amino acids: CASGQDSPGMDTQYF. In nucleotides, the CDR3 is TGTGCCAGCGGCCAAGATTCTCCGGGTATGGATACGCAGTATTTT.

This chain uses TRBV19 with TRBJ2-1; no reliable D call. V gave up 4 bases and J gave up 6 bases, with 4 bases separating them. The length of the CDR3 is 11 residues. CDR1 and CDR2 from the germline V gene are LNHDA and SQIVND (reference sequence). CDR3 DNA: TGTGCCAGTAGTACTAGCAATGAGCAGTTCTTC. Its protein product is CASSTSNEQFF.

V and J are TRBV21-1 and TRBJ2-3; TRBD2 is the table's D call and was not checked against the DNA. TRBV21-1 is a pseudogene segment. The CDR3 consists of 22 residues. The CDR3 DNA is TGTGCCAGCACTCGAAAAAGGGCGGGAGGAGGGGGTACTAGTCCTAGCACAGATACGCAGTATTTT. Translation gives CASTRKRAGGGGTSPSTDTQYF.

The J gene is TRBJ1-4, the V gene TRBV6-5; no clear D. CDR3 length: 14 residues. The V and J ends lost 6 bases and 2 bases respectively, with 10 bases between them. Germline lookup yields CDR1 MNHEY and CDR2 SVGAGI. CDR3: CASSRLLTNEKLFF. Written as DNA, the CDR3 is TGTGCCAGCAGCCGACTCCTTACTAATGAAAAACTGTTTTTT.